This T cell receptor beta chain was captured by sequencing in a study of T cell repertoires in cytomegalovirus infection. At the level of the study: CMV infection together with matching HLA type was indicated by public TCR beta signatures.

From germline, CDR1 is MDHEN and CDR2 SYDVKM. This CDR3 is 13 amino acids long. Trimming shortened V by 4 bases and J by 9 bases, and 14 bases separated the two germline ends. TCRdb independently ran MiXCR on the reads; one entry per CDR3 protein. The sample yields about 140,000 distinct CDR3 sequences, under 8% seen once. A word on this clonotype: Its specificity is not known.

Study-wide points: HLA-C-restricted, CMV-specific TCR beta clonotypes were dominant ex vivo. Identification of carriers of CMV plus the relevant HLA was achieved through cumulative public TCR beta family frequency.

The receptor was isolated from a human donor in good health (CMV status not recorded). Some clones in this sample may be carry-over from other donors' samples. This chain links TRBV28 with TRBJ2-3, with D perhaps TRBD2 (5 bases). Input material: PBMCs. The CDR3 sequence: CASSSGYGDTQYF. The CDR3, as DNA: TGTGCCAGCAGTTCGGGATACGGCGACACGCAGTATTTT. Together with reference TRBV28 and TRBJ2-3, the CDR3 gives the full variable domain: DVKVTQSSRYLVKRTGEKVFLECVQDMDHENMFWYRQDPGLGLRLIYFSYDVKMKEKGDIPEGYSVSREKKERFSLILESASTNQTSMYLCASSSGYGDTQYFGPGTRLTVL.